This T cell receptor (beta chain) was captured by sequencing in a study of shared clonotypes between healthy human individuals. Study-level information: Those who served as donors were a couple of women and three men between the ages of 18 and 49.

Negatively enriched CD4+ T cells were divided by CD45RA into naive and memory. Notes on this clone: Its specificity is unknown.

The table came from immunoSEQ multiplex PCR; TCRdb's copy has only in-frame clones and leaves some out. The sample includes millions of clones, roughly 94% of them seen just once. Study results and caveats: The study's rarefaction showed incomplete sorted-subset sequencing despite large depth. Clonotype sharing among donors, it was expected, would be affected by sequencing depth.

Trimming took 3 bases from V and 5 from J, leaving 5 bases between them. The CDR3 is 12 residues long. Germline CDR1 MGHRA, CDR2 YSYEKL. Sequences were obtained from naive CD4+ T cells sorted from blood. Subset denoted: CD45RA+ positively selected. This chain connects TRBV4-1 to TRBJ2-1; D gene uncertain. This receptor was identified in a man between 18 and 35 years old in good health. CDR3 loop: CASSHINNEQFF. The CDR3 nucleotides read TGCGCCAGCAGCCATATAAACAATGAGCAGTTCTTC.